Following are 15 T cell receptor beta chains from one sample sequenced in a study of Ad26.COV2.S vaccination and SARS-CoV-2 variants. This sample's treatment: around 19 received Ad26.COV2.S at low or high dose, single or two shots; a few received placebo; per-sample allocation not given. Specimens were obtained on day 63 following the first vaccine or placebo injection. The table came from immunoSEQ multiplex PCR; TCRdb's copy has only in-frame clones and leaves some out. In the table there are 350,000 to 500,000 clones, around 90% of which are singletons. Sequenced material: peripheral blood, taken in a trial of Ad26.COV2.S vaccine versus placebo. All receptors come from a person between 18 and 65 years old who received the Ad26.COV2.S COVID-19 vaccine or a placebo.

The J gene is TRBJ2-3, the V gene TRBV4-1, with D perhaps TRBD1 or TRBD2 (5 bases each). This CDR3 has 15 amino acids. Trimming stripped 5 bases from V and 2 bases from J, with 14 bases between. From germline, CDR1 is MGHRA and CDR2 YSYEKL. Here the CDR3 reads CASSVSGTHTDTQYF. Here the CDR3 DNA reads TGCGCCAGCAGCGTATCCGGGACGCACACAGATACGCAGTATTTT.

The chain carries TRBV6-6 and TRBJ2-3; 8 bases are a match to TRBD2. The junction had 9 bases not matched to a gene; V was cut back by 2 bases and J by 8 bases. Germline CDR1 and CDR2: MNHNY and SVGAGI (reference sequence). The CDR3 consists of 15 residues. CDR3 sequence (DNA): TGTGCCAGCAGTTACACTTCAACCGGGAGGGTTACGCAGTATTTT. Protein product: CASSYTSTGRVTQYF.

The V gene is TRBV9, the J gene TRBJ1-1; TRBD1 is a possible D gene (5 bases). Germline V lookup: CDR1 SGDLS, CDR2 YYNGEE. The CDR3 contains 12 residues. The V end was cut by 3 bases, the J end by 8 bases, with 11 bases between. The CDR3 coding sequence is TGTGCCAGCAGCGGCGGGACCGCGGAAGCTTTCTTT. This codes for CASSGGTAEAFF. The variable domain in full, completed from reference TRBV9 and TRBJ1-1, reads DSGVTQTPKHLITATGQRVTLRCSPRSGDLSVYWYQQSLDQGLQFLIQYYNGEERAKGNILERFSAQQFPDLHSELNLSSLELGDSALYFCASSGGTAEAFFGQGTRLTVV.

The gene calls are TRBV3-1 (or the pseudogene TRBV3-2) and TRBJ1-3; 7 bases are a match to TRBD1. The CDR3 is 14 amino acids. The V gene's germline CDR1 is LGHDT and CDR2 YNNKEL (reference sequence). V trimming: 4 bases; J trimming: 2 bases; junction bases outside the gene matches: 2. The CDR3 sequence: CASSRQGAGNTIYF. CDR3 bases: TGTGCCAGCAGCCGGCAGGGGGCTGGAAACACCATATATTTT.

CDR3 loop: CASSYSPRSNQPQHF. The DNA of the CDR3 is TGTGCCAGCAGTTATTCCCCAAGATCGAATCAGCCCCAGCATTTT. The chain employs TRBV6-2 or TRBV6-3 and TRBJ1-5; no reliable D call. Trimming stripped 3 bases from V and 4 bases from J, with 13 bases between. The CDR3 is 15 residues long. Germline loops: CDR1 MNHEY, CDR2 SVGEGT.

This clone was observed a single time. J is TRBJ1-3 and V is TRBV12-3 or TRBV12-4; unclear D gene. Trimming stripped 6 bases from V and 0 bases from J, with 6 bases between. This CDR3 comprises 13 residues. Written as DNA, the CDR3 is TGTGCCAGCAGCCTTTTCTCTGGAAACACCATATATTTT. Amino acid sequence: CASSLFSGNTIYF.

The chain is built from TRBV19 and TRBJ1-1; TRBD1 matches at 7 bases. This CDR3 spans 17 amino acids. V shed 6 bases and J 3 bases; nucleotides not matched to a gene: 16. Germline V gene data show CDR1 as LNHDA and CDR2 as SQIVND (reference sequence). For the CDR3, the DNA is TGTGCCAGTAGCCTCCTCTCGACAGGGAAGGGCGACACTGAAGCTTTCTTT. Translation: CASSLLSTGKGDTEAFF.

The rearrangement uses TRBV19 and TRBJ2-2; D possibly uses TRBD1 or TRBD2 (5 bases each). The CDR3 loop spans 15 amino acids. Trimming took 1 base from V and 1 from J, leaving 7 bases between them. Per germline, CDR1 LNHDA and CDR2 SQIVND (reference sequence). CDR3 DNA: TGTGCCAGTAGTATAGCGGGGCTGAACACCGGGGAGCTGTTTTTT. Translated, it gives CASSIAGLNTGELFF.

The rearrangement uses TRBV18 and TRBJ2-3; 7 nucleotides agree with TRBD1. With 1 base clipped from V and 2 bases from J, the junction kept 3 bases outside the gene matches. The CDR3 spans 15 residues. Germline V lookup: CDR1 KGHSH, CDR2 LQKENI. The CDR3 loop is CASSPQGALTDTQYF. Written as DNA, the CDR3 is TGTGCCAGCTCACCACAGGGGGCCCTCACAGATACGCAGTATTTT. Filled out from reference TRBV18 and TRBJ2-3, the complete variable domain reads NAGVMQNPRHLVRRRGQEARLRCSPMKGHSHVYWYRQLPEEGLKFMVYLQKENIIDESGMPKERFSAEFPKEGPSILRIQQVVRGDSAAYFCASSPQGALTDTQYFGPGTRLTVL.

For the CDR3, the DNA is TGCAGCGTTAATCAGGGTGGGATGAACACTGAAGCTTTCTTT. Translating gives CSVNQGGMNTEAFF. V and J are TRBV29-1 and TRBJ1-1; maybe TRBD1 (5 bases). This CDR3 region has 14 residues. CDR1 and CDR2 from the germline V gene are SQVTM and ANQGSEA. The V end was cut by 5 bases, the J end by 0 bases, with 13 bases between.

The chain joins TRBV7-4 to TRBJ2-4; 8 nucleotides align to TRBD2. The CDR3 has 18 residues. Germline CDR1 SGHVT, CDR2 SQSDAQ. The V and J ends lost 5 bases and 4 bases, in that order; junction bases with no gene match: 16. The CDR3 nucleotides read TGTGCCAGCAGCGCCCGGACTAGCCGGTGGAAACCAAAAAACATTCAGTACTTC. It translates to CASSARTSRWKPKNIQYF.

This chain connects TRBV19 to TRBJ2-5, with D perhaps being TRBD1 or TRBD2 (5 bases each). Looked up from germline, CDR1 is LNHDA and CDR2 is SQIVND (reference sequence). CDR3 length equals 13 residues. Trimming stripped 3 bases from V and 5 bases from J, with 10 bases between. The CDR3, as DNA: TGTGCCAGTAGTATTGGGGGAATGGAGACCCAGTACTTC. It encodes CASSIGGMETQYF.

The sample holds one count of this clone. This sequence joins TRBV7-8 and TRBJ1-4; TRBD1 is a possible D gene (6 bases). V was clipped by 0 bases and J by 6 bases, with 14 bases between them. The CDR3 has 16 amino acids. Looked up from germline, CDR1 is SGHVS and CDR2 is FQNEAQ. The CDR3 region is CASSLAGGAGYEKLFF. The CDR3 nucleotides read TGTGCCAGCAGCTTAGCGGGGGGGGCGGGATATGAAAAACTGTTTTTT.

This chain connects TRBV7-2 to TRBJ2-4; 8 nucleotides agree with TRBD1. The V gene's germline CDR1 is SGHTA and CDR2 FQGNSA. The CDR3 covers 16 residues. V gave up 0 bases and J gave up 8 bases; unmatched junction bases: 9. CDR3 sequence reads: CASSLASPGQGHIQYF. As DNA, the CDR3 is TGTGCCAGCAGCTTAGCGTCTCCAGGACAGGGCCACATTCAGTACTTC. Full variable domain (remainder filled in from reference TRBV7-2 and TRBJ2-4): GAGVSQSPSNKVTEKGKDVELRCDPISGHTALYWYRQSLGQGLEFLIYFQGNSAPDKSGLPSDRFSAERTGGSVSTLTIQRTQQEDSAVYLCASSLASPGQGHIQYFGAGTRLSVL.

The chain carries TRBV27 and TRBJ2-1; 9 positions agree with TRBD2. J gave up 2 bases and V 9 bases, and 5 bases lay outside the gene matches. The germline V gene encodes CDR1 MNHEY and CDR2 SMNVEV (reference sequence). This CDR3 contains 14 residues. This CDR3 reads CASSGSRPYNEQFF. In DNA, the CDR3 is TGTGCCAGTAGCGGGAGTCGCCCCTACAATGAGCAGTTCTTC.